Below are 3 T cell receptor beta chains sequenced from a single sample in a study of blood T cells in healthy people across ages. Primed by a sample-barcoded 5' primer and a J-beta primer mix, a second PCR proceeded for about 7 to 12 cycles. Each CDR3 protein gets one entry after TCRdb re-called the 5' RACE reads with MiXCR. The table includes 1.5 million or so distinct CDR3 sequences, 35% to 45% detected once. Material: blood. The receptor set was obtained from a young woman in good health.

This clonotype has only a few counts. The chain joins TRBV20-1 to TRBJ2-5; D remains ambiguous. The CDR3 length is 12 residues. Germline V gene data show CDR1 as DFQATT and CDR2 as SNEGSKA (reference sequence). Between the trimmed V and J ends, which lost 2 bases and 5 bases, there was a span of 9 bases. The chain's CDR3 is CSARSGSETQYF. The CDR3 bases are TGCAGTGCTAGATCCGGGTCTGAGACCCAGTACTTC.

This clonotype has just a few counts. The V gene is TRBV4-1, the J gene TRBJ1-1, with 7 bases that match TRBD1. Germline CDR1 is MGHRA and CDR2 is YSYEKL. The CDR3 is made up of 16 amino acids. Trimming at V came to 3 bases and at J to 5 bases, leaving 12 bases not matched to a gene. CDR3 in DNA: TGCGCCAGCAGCCATAGAGACAGGGCGGTGAGTACTGAAGCTTTCTTT. Residues: CASSHRDRAVSTEAFF.

The rearrangement uses TRBV20-1 and TRBJ1-1, with a weak D call TRBD1 (6 bases). The germline V and J ends were trimmed by 3 bases and 2 bases, with 13 bases remaining between them. Germline V gives CDR1 DFQATT, CDR2 SNEGSKA (reference sequence). The length of the CDR3 is 14 residues. The CDR3 nucleotides read TGCAGTGCTAGCGCAGGGACACCAAACACTGAAGCTTTCTTT. Amino acid sequence: CSASAGTPNTEAFF.